What follows describes a single T cell receptor beta chain. This sample was taken from a study of blood T cell repertoires in COVID-19. Study as a whole: COVID-19 samples, acute and convalescent, were from the United States, Italy and Spain. The cDNA or gDNA used as material had been derived from T cells, B-cell-depleted T cells, or PBMCs.

This CDR3 spans 14 amino acids. CDR1 LGHNA and CDR2 YSLEER come from the germline V gene. Trimming shortened V by 0 bases and J by 9 bases, and 13 bases separated the two germline ends. All recovered Cohort 3 donors got two negative PCRs, got clearance, or saw symptom resolution. This table comes from immunoSEQ multiplex PCR, and its TCRdb copy is limited to in-frame clones, with some not included. The sample shows 150,000 to 200,000 clones, approximately 91% of them seen only once. Sequenced sample: PBMCs or T cells enriched from blood (not recorded which). This sequence joins TRBV4-3 and TRBJ2-3; D gene unclear. The sequence came from a woman under 30 who had recovered from COVID-19. This chain's CDR3 is CASSQDRNSGTQYF. CDR3 nucleotide sequence: TGCGCCAGCAGCCAAGATCGAAACAGTGGGACGCAGTATTTT.